These T cell receptor beta chains were read from a single sample in a study of tumor-infiltrating lymphocytes in oesophageal squamous cell carcinoma. TCRdb itself ran the PCR reads through MiXCR, one entry per CDR3 protein. The sample includes about 25,000 distinct CDR3 sequences, more than 35% of them seen just once. The sequencing sample was made of esophageal tumor tissue. These TCRs come from a male donor with esophageal squamous cell carcinoma. Both conserved end residues are part of each CDR3. A D gene is named only where the DNA matches it firmly. Expanded clones get a size class; other rows say once, few or many, or leave the size out.

CDR3nt: TGTGCCAGCGGTGTTCGACAGGGGGCTAATCAGCCCCAGCATTTT
CDR3aa: CASGVRQGANQPQHF
d_gene: TRBD1
abundance: few
len: 15
v_gene: TRBV2
j_gene: TRBJ1-5

CDR3nt: TGTGCCAGCAGCTTAACAGGAGGGATAGAAGAGACCCAGTACTTC
CDR3aa: CASSLTGGIEETQYF
d_gene: .
abundance: .
len: 15
v_gene: TRBV7-3
j_gene: TRBJ2-5

CDR3nt: TGTGCCAGCAGCAGAACCCCGGGACTAGCGGGCAATGAGCAGTTCTTC
CDR3aa: CASSRTPGLAGNEQFF
d_gene: TRBD2
abundance: many
len: 16
v_gene: TRBV6-1
j_gene: TRBJ2-1

CDR3nt: TGTGCCAGCAGCCAAGAGGTGATTGGGGGCACAGATACGCAGTATTTT
CDR3aa: CASSQEVIGGTDTQYF
d_gene: .
abundance: many
len: 16
v_gene: TRBV4-2
j_gene: TRBJ2-3

CDR3nt: TGTGCCAGCAGCTTAATGAAGCGGGCGGGGCTGGATGAGCAGTTCTTC
CDR3aa: CASSLMKRAGLDEQFF
d_gene: .
abundance: .
len: 16
v_gene: TRBV7-3
j_gene: TRBJ2-1

CDR3nt: TGTGCCAGCAGCTTGCCCTGGGGGGGGAATTACAATGAGCAGTATTTT
CDR3aa: CASSLPWGGNYNEQYF
d_gene: TRBD2
abundance: .
len: 16
v_gene: TRBV7-2
j_gene: TRBJ2-3

CDR3nt: TGTGCCAGCAGTTCAACAAAGCCTGGGGCCAACGTCCTGACTTTC
CDR3aa: CASSSTKPGANVLTF
d_gene: .
abundance: few
len: 15
v_gene: TRBV28
j_gene: TRBJ2-6

CDR3nt: TGTGCCAGTAGTACTAAAGCGGGAGCTTCCTACAATGAGCAGTACTTC
CDR3aa: CASSTKAGASYNEQYF
d_gene: TRBD2
abundance: few
len: 16
v_gene: TRBV19
j_gene: TRBJ2-7

CDR3nt: TGTGCCAGCAGCCCCGGGGGGCCTTACAATGAGCAGTTCTTC
CDR3aa: CASSPGGPYNEQFF
d_gene: .
abundance: medium-sized
len: 14
v_gene: TRBV7-6
j_gene: TRBJ2-1

CDR3nt: TGTGCCAGCAGCTTGTCCAAGGGGGATGAGCAGTACTTC
CDR3aa: CASSLSKGDEQYF
d_gene: .
abundance: .
len: 13
v_gene: TRBV7-2
j_gene: TRBJ2-5